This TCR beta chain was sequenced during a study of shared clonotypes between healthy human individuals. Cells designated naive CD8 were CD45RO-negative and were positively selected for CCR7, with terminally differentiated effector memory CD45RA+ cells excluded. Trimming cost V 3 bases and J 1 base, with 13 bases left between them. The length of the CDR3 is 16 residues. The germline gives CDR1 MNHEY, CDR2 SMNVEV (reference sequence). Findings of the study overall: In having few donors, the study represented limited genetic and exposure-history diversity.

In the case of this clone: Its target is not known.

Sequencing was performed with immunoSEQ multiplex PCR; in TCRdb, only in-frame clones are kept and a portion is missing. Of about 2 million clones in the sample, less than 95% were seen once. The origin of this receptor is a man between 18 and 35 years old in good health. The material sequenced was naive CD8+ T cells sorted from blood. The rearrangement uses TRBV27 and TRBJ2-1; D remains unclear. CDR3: CASSLVAVLSYNEQFF. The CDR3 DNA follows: TGTGCCAGCAGTTTGGTTGCGGTTCTTTCCTACAATGAGCAGTTCTTC.